These 10 T cell receptor beta chains originate from one sample sequenced in a study of regulatory T cells in long-lasting Graves disease. For TCR beta, libraries came from iRepertoire HTBI primers and Arm-PCR of CDR3 regions. Each CDR3 protein is one row after TCRdb ran MiXCR on the multiplex PCR reads. The repertoire holds around 430,000 distinct CDR3 sequences, with approximately 22% as singletons. Specified time point: persistent/refractory GD, antithyroid drugs over 5 years with positive TRAb. With RNA extracted from PBMCs as input, the TCR library was made. This specimen consisted of peripheral blood mononuclear cells (PBMCs), obtained when the disease was refractory, from a patient treated with antithyroid drugs. The source is a female donor with Graves disease.

The rearrangement uses TRBV9 and TRBJ1-2; maybe TRBD1 (6 bases). Germline V gene data show CDR1 as SGDLS and CDR2 as YYNGEE. The V end was cut by 3 bases, the J end by 6 bases, with 18 bases between. This CDR3 region has 15 residues. CDR3 sequence: CASSGRGGPVDGYTF. The CDR3 nucleotides read TGTGCCAGCAGCGGGAGGGGGGGGCCAGTCGATGGCTACACCTTC.

The table lists this clonotype with many counts. The chain carries TRBV7-2 and TRBJ1-6; possible D gene TRBD1, 6 bases. Deletions cut 0 bases from V and 6 bases from J, with 12 bases between. The CDR3 sequence is 16 residues long. Germline V lookup: CDR1 SGHTA, CDR2 FQGNSA. The chain's CDR3 is CASSLAAGATNSPLHF. In nucleotides, the CDR3 is TGTGCCAGCAGCTTAGCGGCAGGGGCCACTAATTCACCCCTCCACTTT.

To note about this clonotype: A much larger clone is a single base away; this may be a read error. This likely comes from a read error, as the CDR3 has no conserved phenylalanine or tryptophan at its end. The chain uses TRBV6-2 or TRBV6-3 and TRBJ1-1; 8 nucleotides line up with TRBD1. V lost 10 bases, J lost 3 bases, and 7 bases stayed unmatched. This CDR3 region has 13 residues. From germline, CDR1 is MNHEY and CDR2 SVGEGT. Here the CDR3 reads CATSGGRYTEAFL. The CDR3 DNA reads as TGTGCCACATCAGGGGGCAGGTACACTGAAGCTTTCCTT.

This clonotype was seen ten or more times. The chain links TRBV12-3 or TRBV12-4 to TRBJ1-2; 7 nucleotides line up with TRBD1. The CDR3 covers 14 residues. V lost 6 bases, J lost 2 bases, and 6 bases stayed unmatched. CDR3 amino acids: CASSGGQLNYGYTF. The CDR3 coding sequence is TGTGCCAGCAGCGGGGGACAGCTGAACTATGGCTACACCTTC.

The chain uses TRBV28 and TRBJ1-2, with 11 bases matching TRBD1. The CDR3 length is 16 residues. The V segment lost 6 bases and the J segment 1 base; nucleotides outside the gene matches: 7. Germline V gene sequence: CDR1 MDHEN, CDR2 SYDVKM. CDR3 nucleotide sequence: TGTGCCAGCAGCACCGGGACAGGGGGTGTTAACTATGGCTACACCTTC. Translating it yields CASSTGTGGVNYGYTF.

This chain links TRBV6-1 with TRBJ2-1; 7 bases are a match to TRBD1. There are 14 residues in the CDR3. Trimming removed 5 bases from V and 9 bases from J; junction bases left unmatched: 10. The germline CDR1 and CDR2 sequences are MNHNS and SASEGT. CDR3 bases: TGTGCCAGCAGTCGACAGGGAAGCGGCGTTGAGCAGTTCTTC. Protein product: CASSRQGSGVEQFF.

This clonotype appeared a few times. This chain joins TRBV20-1 and TRBJ2-7; TRBD2 might be the D (6 bases). The CDR3 is 17 amino acids. Germline CDR1 and CDR2: DFQATT and SNEGSKA (reference sequence). V dropped 6 bases and J dropped 0 bases, with 24 bases sitting between them. CDR3 loop: CSAPRGSLALSSYEQYF. Here the CDR3 DNA reads TGCAGTGCCCCCCGGGGGAGTCTGGCTTTGAGCTCCTACGAGCAGTACTTC.

This clonotype was recorded many times. The chain employs TRBV6-1 and TRBJ1-5; the D gene is possibly TRBD1 (5 bases). Germline V gene sequence: CDR1 MNHNS, CDR2 SASEGT. CDR3 length: 16 amino acids. V lost 7 bases to trimming and J lost 1 base, with 17 bases between them. CDR3 loop: CASTPGGGGSNQPQHF. CDR3 DNA: TGTGCCAGCACTCCCGGCGGGGGTGGGAGCAATCAGCCCCAGCATTTT.

This clonotype has at least ten counts. This chain joins TRBV12-5 and TRBJ1-1; D gene unclear. This CDR3 is built from 11 residues. V dropped 10 bases and J dropped 1 base, with 7 bases sitting between them. CDR1 and CDR2 (germline): LGHNT, FRNRAP. The CDR3 spells CATTSNTEAFF. The CDR3 nucleotides read TGTGCTACTACGTCGAACACTGAAGCTTTCTTT.

This chain links TRBV29-1 with TRBJ2-7; D remains ambiguous. The germline gives CDR1 SQVTM, CDR2 ANQGSEA. Between the trimmed V and J ends, which lost 2 bases and 0 bases, there was a span of 2 bases. The CDR3 sequence is 11 residues long. DNA for the CDR3: TGCAGCGTTGAAACCTCCTACGAGCAGTACTTC. Translating gives CSVETSYEQYF.